The T cell receptor beta chain under discussion was sequenced for a study of T cell changes during pregnancy in multiple sclerosis. Trimming took 4 bases from V and 3 from J; bases not matched to a gene: 7. Germline assignment: CDR1 MNHEY and CDR2 SMNVEV (reference sequence). This CDR3 contains 16 residues. Libraries were prepared by immunoSEQ multiplex PCR; TCRdb keeps only in-frame clonotypes and omits some of them. The sample records 100,000 or so clones, approximately 95% being singletons. The V call is TRBV27, the J call TRBJ2-3; 10 nucleotides line up with TRBD2. The material was peripheral blood, obtained after pregnancy. The clonotype originates from a female donor in good health, enrolled as a control in a pregnancy study. The CDR3 region has the DNA TGTGCCAGCAGTTCGACTAAACTAGCGGGAACAGATACGCAGTATTTT. Residues: CASSSTKLAGTDTQYF.